A selection of T cell receptor beta chains follows, all from one sample in a study of T cell responses to AZD1222 COVID-19 vaccine. Repertoires were generated with immunoSEQ multiplex PCR, while TCRdb's copy carries only in-frame clones and drops some. This table has 70,000 to 95,000 clones, around nine tenths appearing once. This material consisted of peripheral blood, taken 28 days after the second AZD1222 dose. The receptor set was obtained from an adult who received the AZD1222 COVID-19 vaccine. Each CDR3 is given with its conserved first and last residue. Each record gives: J gene, V gene, clone size, D gene, CDR3 DNA, CDR3 protein. The D gene is left open where the match is weak. Clone size is shown for a subset of rows, as once, few, many or a class of expanded clone.

>TRBJ1-5|TRBV18|-|TRBD1
TGTGCCAGCTCAACCCGGACAGGGGGCGGGCAGCCCCAGCATTTT
CASSTRTGGGQPQHF
>TRBJ2-1|TRBV6-5|once|TRBD2
TGTGCCAGCACAGGAGCGGGAGTGGGCTACAATGAGCAGTTCTTC
CASTGAGVGYNEQFF
>TRBJ2-7|TRBV7-9|-|TRBD2
TGTGCCAGCAGCTTAGCTAGCGGGAGGTTCAGCGAGCAGTACTTC
CASSLASGRFSEQYF
>TRBJ2-1|TRBV9|-|-
TGTGCCAGCAGCGTAGATGGCGGGCACTCCTACAATGAGCAGTTCTTC
CASSVDGGHSYNEQFF
>TRBJ1-1|TRBV27|once|-
TGTGCCAGCAGTTTCGCCGAGAACACTGAAGCTTTCTTT
CASSFAENTEAFF
>TRBJ2-7|TRBV5-4|-|TRBD1
TGTGCCAGCAGCTTATACCGGGACAGCTACGAGCAGTACTTC
CASSLYRDSYEQYF
>TRBJ2-1|TRBV27|-|-
TGTGCCAGCAGTCTATACAATGAGCAGTTCTTC
CASSLYNEQFF
>TRBJ2-3|TRBV7-9|-|-
TGTGCCACAAAGGGGAGCACGGGGGAGCACACAGATACGCAGTATTTT
CATKGSTGEHTDTQYF
>TRBJ2-3|TRBV4-1|-|TRBD1
TGCGCCAGCAGCCAGGGGACAGTTCCAGATACGCAGTATTTT
CASSQGTVPDTQYF
>TRBJ2-1|TRBV19|-|-
TGTGCCAGTAGGGGGCGCGGGGCCTACAATGAGCAGTTCTTC
CASRGRGAYNEQFF
>TRBJ1-1|TRBV4-3|-|-
TGCGCCAGCAGCCAAGGACGGCTGCGGGTCGAAGCTTTCTTT
CASSQGRLRVEAFF
>TRBJ1-1|TRBV4-1|few|-
TGCGCCAGCAGCCAAGAGTGGGTCATCAGTGGTGAGTACGGGAACACTGAAGCTTTCTTT
CASSQEWVISGEYGNTEAFF
>TRBJ2-1|TRBV5-1|-|TRBD2
TGCGCCAGCAGCTTTTTCCTAGCGGTCTACAATGAGCAGTTCTTC
CASSFFLAVYNEQFF
>TRBJ1-3|TRBV5-1|-|-
TGCGCCAGCAGCTCGGCAGGGACTGGAAACACCATATATTTT
CASSSAGTGNTIYF
>TRBJ2-1|TRBV4-2|-|-
TGTGCCAGCAGCCTAGTTGGAGGGGGTAATGAGCAGTTCTTC
CASSLVGGGNEQFF
>TRBJ1-5|TRBV5-1|-|TRBD1
TGCGCCAGCAGCTTGGTAGGAGGGGGCTATCAGCCCCAGCATTTT
CASSLVGGGYQPQHF
>TRBJ2-2|TRBV29-1|once|TRBD1
TGCAGCGTTTCGAGGACAGGGGACACCGGGGAGCTGTTTTTT
CSVSRTGDTGELFF
>TRBJ1-1|TRBV7-6|-|-
TGTGCCAGCAGCTCCCAGGGTTATACTGAAGCTTTCTTT
CASSSQGYTEAFF
>TRBJ2-7|TRBV11-2|-|TRBD1
TGTGCCAGCAGCTCAGGACAGGGGGCTGGAGAGCAGTACTTC
CASSSGQGAGEQYF
>TRBJ2-7|TRBV3-1/TRBV3-2|-|-
TGTGCCAGCAGCCAAGAGGGTATTTACGAGCAGTACTTC
CASSQEGIYEQYF
>TRBJ1-2|TRBV6-6|-|-
TGTGCCAGCAGTTACGGTCAATATGGCTACACCTTC
CASSYGQYGYTF
>TRBJ2-7|TRBV27|once|-
TGTGCCAGCAGTGTATCGAGAGGAGCCTACGAGCAGTACTTC
CASSVSRGAYEQYF
>TRBJ2-3|TRBV30|-|TRBD2
TGTGCCTGGAGTAAGCGGGGTACGCAGTATTTT
CAWSKRGTQYF
>TRBJ1-1|TRBV19|-|-
TGTGCCAGTACTACCATAGACAGGAACACTGAAGCTTTCTTT
CASTTIDRNTEAFF
>TRBJ2-2|TRBV7-9|once|-
TGTGCCAGCAGCTCCCCCCCGGGGGATTACTACGGGGAGCTGTTTTTT
CASSSPPGDYYGELFF
>TRBJ2-5|TRBV4-2|-|-
TGTGCCAGCAGCCAAGATAGAGCGGGCCAAGAGACCCAGTACTTC
CASSQDRAGQETQYF
>TRBJ1-6|TRBV2|once|-
TGTGCCAGCAGACAGGTGCATAATTCACCCCTCCACTTT
CASRQVHNSPLHF
>TRBJ2-1|TRBV4-1|-|-
TGCGCCAGCAGCCAATTCATAGCATCGGATAACTATGAGCAGTTCTTC
CASSQFIASDNYEQFF
>TRBJ2-3|TRBV7-9|once|-
TGTGCCAGCAGCTTAGTAAGGGATACGCAGTATTTT
CASSLVRDTQYF
>TRBJ2-4|TRBV5-1|-|-
TGCGCCAGCAGCGATCAGGACAGTAGGGACATTCAGTACTTC
CASSDQDSRDIQYF
>TRBJ2-3|TRBV5-1|once|TRBD2
TGCGCCAGCAGCTTGGATAGCGGGAGTCCCACAGATACGCAGTATTTT
CASSLDSGSPTDTQYF
>TRBJ2-1|TRBV15|-|TRBD2
TGTGCCACCAGCGGAGATAGGAGGACTAGCGGGAGGTTGAATGAGCAGTTCTTC
CATSGDRRTSGRLNEQFF
>TRBJ1-4|TRBV4-2|-|-
TGTGCCAGCAGCCAAGCCCGGGCAGACTTTAATGAAAAACTGTTTTTT
CASSQARADFNEKLFF
>TRBJ2-2|TRBV24-1|once|TRBD2
TGTGCCACCAGTGACGCCGGACTAGCAGCAAACACCGGGGAGCTGTTTTTT
CATSDAGLAANTGELFF
>TRBJ1-1|TRBV28|-|-
TGTGCCAGCAGTTTCATGAACACTGAAGCTTTCTTT
CASSFMNTEAFF
>TRBJ2-7|TRBV29-1|-|-
TGCAGCGTCTATGGGCAGGGGACCTACGAGCAGTACTTC
CSVYGQGTYEQYF
>TRBJ1-3|TRBV19|-|TRBD1
TGTGCCAGCAAGGAAGGAAGGACAGGGTCTGTTCGAGGCTCTGGAAACACCATATATTTT
CASKEGRTGSVRGSGNTIYF
>TRBJ1-2|TRBV28|-|-
TGTGCCAGCAGTTTGCCGGGAGGGGGCTACACCTTC
CASSLPGGGYTF
>TRBJ2-1|TRBV11-2|-|TRBD2
TGTGCCAGCAGCTTAGAACCAGGACTAGCTGATTACTACAATGAGCAGTTCTTC
CASSLEPGLADYYNEQFF
>TRBJ1-2|TRBV18|-|-
TGTGCCAGCTCACCAGCTGGCAGAACCCCGACTAACTATGGCTACACCTTC
CASSPAGRTPTNYGYTF
>TRBJ1-4|TRBV7-6|-|-
TGTGCCAGCAGCTCAACGGCCCAGGGACGATATGAAAAACTGTTTTTT
CASSSTAQGRYEKLFF
>TRBJ1-2|TRBV6-5|-|TRBD1
TGTGCCAGCAGTCGTCGGACAGGTAACTATGGCTACACCTTC
CASSRRTGNYGYTF
>TRBJ2-1|TRBV5-1|-|-
TGCGCCAGCAGCCCGGACTGGTATGAGCAGTTCTTC
CASSPDWYEQFF
>TRBJ2-7|TRBV7-9|few|-
TGTGCCAGCAGCTTTGGGGTGGGGGCCTCGAGCTCCTACGAGCAGTACTTC
CASSFGVGASSSYEQYF
>TRBJ2-2|TRBV29-1|-|-
TGCAGCGTTGTTGAAGGGCCGGTGAACACCGGGGAGCTGTTTTTT
CSVVEGPVNTGELFF
>TRBJ2-4|TRBV7-2|-|-
TGTGCCAGCAGCTCGAGGCTCGCAGCCAAAAACATTCAGTACTTC
CASSSRLAAKNIQYF
>TRBJ2-3|TRBV29-1|-|-
TGCAGCGTTGAAATCCTGGATACGCAGTATTTT
CSVEILDTQYF
>TRBJ2-7|TRBV6-5|-|-
TGTGCCAGCAGTTACGCCCCTACTAGCTTCGAGCAGTACTTC
CASSYAPTSFEQYF
>TRBJ2-1|TRBV24-1|-|-
TGTGCCACCAGTGATTTGCACGAGTATCCCGATGAGCAGTTCTTC
CATSDLHEYPDEQFF
>TRBJ1-5|TRBV7-8|-|-
TGTGCCAGCAGCTGGGGGTGGGGGGGCAATCAGCCCCAGCATTTT
CASSWGWGGNQPQHF
>TRBJ1-1|TRBV28|-|-
TGTGCCAGCAGTCTCCGGGCTAACACTGAAGCTTTCTTT
CASSLRANTEAFF
>TRBJ1-5|TRBV12-3/TRBV12-4|-|-
TGTGCCAGCAGTTTTGGGGACCCTCAGCCCCAGCATTTT
CASSFGDPQPQHF
>TRBJ2-7|TRBV2|-|-
TGTGCCAGCAGTGAAGATCCGGGACGGGGAAGATACGAGCAGTACTTC
CASSEDPGRGRYEQYF
>TRBJ1-4|TRBV4-2|-|-
TGTGCCAGCAGCCAAGGCCTAACGGGGGGAACTAATGAAAAACTGTTTTTT
CASSQGLTGGTNEKLFF
>TRBJ2-7|TRBV6-5|-|-
TGTGCCAGCAGTTACTCCAGGGAGACGTACGAGCAGTACTTC
CASSYSRETYEQYF
>TRBJ2-7|TRBV19|-|-
TGTGCCAGTAGATCGGAGGGACCTACCTACGAGCAGTACTTC
CASRSEGPTYEQYF
>TRBJ2-1|TRBV11-2|-|-
TGTGCCAGCATCGGCGTCTCCCGTGAGCAGTTCTTC
CASIGVSREQFF
>TRBJ2-1|TRBV4-3|few|-
TGCGCCAGCAGCCAAGAGCAGGGAGGCTACAATGAGCAGTTCTTC
CASSQEQGGYNEQFF
>TRBJ2-1|TRBV10-3|-|TRBD2
TGTGCCGCCGGAAGAGCGGGAGGTATTTCTGGTGAGCAGTTCTTC
CAAGRAGGISGEQFF